A single sample gave rise to the 5 T cell receptor beta chains below, sequenced in a study of cytomegalovirus exposure and HLA in healthy donors. With 60 Vbeta and 13 Jbeta primers, the PCR was carried out. Using immunoSEQ multiplex PCR, the repertoire was profiled, and TCRdb retains in-frame clones only, with some absent. The table has around 54,000 clones, more than 65% seen once. The sequenced material came from PBMCs. These TCRs come from a woman between 18 and 29 years old in good health and CMV-seronegative.

The chain employs TRBV2 and TRBJ1-3; D not resolved. This CDR3 is built from 13 residues. Germline CDR1 reads SNHLY; CDR2 reads FYNNEI. The ends were cut back, 6 bases at V and 0 bases at J, with 6 bases in the middle. DNA for the CDR3: TGTGCCAGCAGGGAGTCCTCTGGAAACACCATATATTTT. Its translation is CASRESSGNTIYF.

The rearrangement links TRBV28 to TRBJ2-5, with TRBD2 matching 7 bases. J was trimmed by 4 bases and V by 0 bases; bases with no gene match: 5. CDR1 MDHEN and CDR2 SYDVKM come from the germline V gene. This CDR3 comprises 15 residues. In nucleotides, the CDR3 is TGTGCCAGCAGTTTATGGCGACTAGCCGGAGAGACCCAGTACTTC. This sequence encodes CASSLWRLAGETQYF. Based on the CDR3 plus reference TRBV28 and TRBJ2-5, the full variable domain is DVKVTQSSRYLVKRTGEKVFLECVQDMDHENMFWYRQDPGLGLRLIYFSYDVKMKEKGDIPEGYSVSREKKERFSLILESASTNQTSMYLCASSLWRLAGETQYFGPGTRLLVL.

This clone was observed once. This sequence joins TRBV27 and TRBJ1-2, with D unresolved. Germline V gene data show CDR1 as MNHEY and CDR2 as SMNVEV (reference sequence). V lost 7 bases to trimming and J lost 4 bases, with 13 bases between them. The CDR3 extends over 13 amino acids. In DNA form, the CDR3 reads TGTGCCAGCATATCGGGGAGGATCTATGGCTACACCTTC. It specifies CASISGRIYGYTF.

The V call is TRBV11-2, the J call TRBJ2-7; D is perhaps TRBD1 (5 bases). This CDR3 has 13 residues. Trimming pared 3 bases from V and 3 bases from J, leaving 9 bases between. Germline lookup yields CDR1 SGHAT and CDR2 FQNNGV. The CDR3 region has the DNA TGTGCCAGCAGCTTGGGGCTAGACTACGAGCAGTACTTC. Translated: CASSLGLDYEQYF.

V is TRBV5-5 and J is TRBJ2-3, with 12 bases that match TRBD2. The germline CDR1 and CDR2 sequences are SGHKS and YYEKEE (reference sequence). The V gene end was trimmed by 2 bases and the J gene end by 2 bases; junction bases not matched to a gene: 12. The CDR3 is made up of 19 amino acids. CDR3 nucleotides: TGTGCCAGCAGCTTCGGACTAGCGGGACAAGGGTCCTTCACAGATACGCAGTATTTT. It codes for CASSFGLAGQGSFTDTQYF.